This entry features one T cell receptor beta chain sequence. Its antigen is not identified. The sample belongs to a study of STAT5B mutations in CD4+ large granular lymphocyte leukemia. Study observations and caveats: Without putative leukemic clones, patient CD4-sorted repertoires remained more clonal than healthy CD4+ repertoires.

Sequenced by immunoSEQ multiplex PCR; TCRdb stores in-frame clones only, minus some. The sample contains tens of thousands of clones, about 85% of which appear only once. Trimming left V 2 bases short and J 5 bases short, with 3 bases between. CDR1 and CDR2 from the germline V gene are MDHEN and SYDVKM. This CDR3 has 11 amino acids. Control samples were healthy donors' buffy coats. Sample: CD4+ T cells from blood buffy coats. The chain employs TRBV28 and TRBJ2-5; D not resolved. The sequence was obtained from a human donor in good health. The CDR3 DNA is TGTGCCAGCAGTTTAGGGGAGACCCAGTACTTC. It encodes CASSLGETQYF.